This T cell receptor beta chain stems from a study of blood T cell repertoires in COVID-19. Germline V gene lookup returns CDR1 SNHLY and CDR2 FYNNEI. V shed 1 base and J 4 bases; nucleotides not matched to a gene: 0. The CDR3 contains 14 residues. Recruited during active infection, patients (from Seattle) were subsequently followed longitudinally. Study processing details: The authors estimated nucleated cell counts from reference gene primer amplification. The table came from immunoSEQ multiplex PCR; TCRdb's copy has only in-frame clones and leaves some out. That table is the source of V, J and clone size, and D and trimming were worked out from the DNA. This repertoire shows a few hundred thousand clones, 90% found once; its top ten account for under 2.5%.

Sequences were obtained from peripheral blood. This TCR was sampled from a woman aged 55-75 years with COVID-19, enrolled during active disease. V usage is TRBV2 and J usage is TRBJ2-3, with 9 bases identical to TRBD1. The CDR3 protein is CASSEGTGADTQYF. The CDR3 DNA sequence: TGTGCCAGCAGTGAAGGGACAGGGGCAGATACGCAGTATTTT.